This is a list of T cell receptor beta chains from one sample in a study of T cell responses to AZD1222 COVID-19 vaccine. Sequenced by immunoSEQ multiplex PCR; TCRdb stores in-frame clones only, minus some. This table holds roughly 120,000 clones, 87% found once. The sample in question was peripheral blood, obtained on day 0 of AZD1222 vaccination. The receptors originated from an adult in good health. CDR3s include the opening cysteine and the closing phenylalanine or tryptophan. Each record gives: V gene, clone size, D gene, J gene, CDR3 protein, CDR3 DNA. D genes are given only for firm matches. Clone sizes are given selectively: once, few, many, or a class where the clone is expanded.

TRBV2	once	NA	TRBJ2-7	CASRILSSYEQYF	TGTGCCAGCAGAATCCTAAGCTCCTACGAGCAGTACTTC
TRBV6-1	NA	TRBD2	TRBJ2-1	CASSDKGLAGTPREQFF	TGTGCCAGCAGTGACAAAGGACTAGCGGGAACCCCGAGGGAGCAGTTCTTC
TRBV24-1	NA	TRBD2	TRBJ2-1	CATSDLVASGMYEQFF	TGTGCCACCAGTGATTTAGTAGCTAGCGGGATGTATGAGCAGTTCTTC
TRBV3-1/TRBV3-2	NA	NA	TRBJ1-1	CASSQGWGNTEAFF	TGTGCCAGCAGCCAAGGATGGGGGAACACTGAAGCTTTCTTT
TRBV5-1	NA	NA	TRBJ1-3	CASSPGTPGNTIYF	TGCGCCAGCAGCCCCGGGACGCCTGGAAACACCATATATTTT
TRBV11-2	once	NA	TRBJ2-7	CASSLGFSYEQYF	TGTGCCAGCAGCTTAGGATTCTCCTACGAGCAGTACTTC
TRBV12-3/TRBV12-4	few	NA	TRBJ2-1	CASSLDGNEQFF	TGTGCCAGCAGTTTAGATGGAAATGAGCAGTTCTTC
TRBV6-5	NA	TRBD1	TRBJ1-2	CASRQLGQGRVGYTF	TGTGCCAGCAGGCAATTGGGACAGGGGAGGGTCGGCTACACCTTC
TRBV7-2	NA	NA	TRBJ2-3	CASSSGLSTDTQYF	TGTGCCAGCAGCTCGGGACTTAGCACAGATACGCAGTATTTT
TRBV3-1/TRBV3-2	once	TRBD2	TRBJ2-7	CASSHGLAGGYEQYF	TGTGCCAGCAGCCACGGACTAGCGGGGGGATACGAGCAGTACTTC
TRBV5-1	NA	NA	TRBJ1-1	CASSFRVAQPNTEAFF	TGCGCCAGCAGCTTCCGGGTGGCACAGCCGAACACTGAAGCTTTCTTT
TRBV29-1	NA	NA	TRBJ2-7	CSVEDPPGSYEQYF	TGCAGCGTTGAAGATCCCCCAGGATCCTACGAGCAGTACTTC
TRBV3-1/TRBV3-2	NA	NA	TRBJ1-4	CASSLSMAEGNEKLFF	TGTGCCAGCAGCCTCTCCATGGCGGAGGGGAACGAAAAACTGTTTTTT
TRBV6-6	NA	NA	TRBJ1-5	CASSLTVSNQPQHF	TGTGCCAGCAGCTTGACGGTTAGCAATCAGCCCCAGCATTTT
TRBV10-2	NA	TRBD2	TRBJ2-7	CASSDSSGSSYEQYF	TGCGCCAGCAGTGATTCTAGCGGGAGCTCCTACGAGCAGTACTTC
TRBV18	NA	NA	TRBJ1-1	CASSPSGSRTEAFF	TGTGCCAGCTCACCAAGCGGTTCAAGAACTGAAGCTTTCTTT
TRBV12-3/TRBV12-4	NA	NA	TRBJ1-2	CASRGLDYGYTF	TGTGCCAGCAGGGGGTTAGACTATGGCTACACCTTC
TRBV2	NA	NA	TRBJ2-1	CASSGTVGYNEQFF	TGTGCCAGCAGTGGGACAGTAGGCTACAATGAGCAGTTCTTC
TRBV28	NA	TRBD1	TRBJ1-1	CASSSRGLRTEAFF	TGTGCCAGCAGTTCCAGGGGGCTTCGGACTGAAGCTTTCTTT
TRBV3-1/TRBV3-2	NA	NA	TRBJ2-5	CASSQRGETQYF	TGTGCCAGCAGCCAAAGGGGAGAGACCCAGTACTTC
TRBV2	NA	TRBD1	TRBJ1-1	CASSADRGGDAEAFF	TGTGCCAGCAGTGCGGACAGGGGCGGGGACGCTGAAGCTTTCTTT
TRBV28	NA	TRBD1	TRBJ1-2	CASSLRGPNYGYTF	TGTGCCAGCAGTCTCAGGGGGCCCAACTATGGCTACACCTTC
TRBV3-1/TRBV3-2	NA	NA	TRBJ2-7	CASSQVGSYEQYF	TGTGCCAGCAGCCAAGTAGGGAGCTACGAGCAGTACTTC
TRBV28	NA	NA	TRBJ2-5	CASSLDRLGMGYF	TGTGCCAGCAGTCTTGACAGGTTGGGTATGGGGTACTTC
TRBV25-1	NA	TRBD1	TRBJ1-6	CASSRAGTVYNSPLHF	TGTGCCAGCAGCCGCGCCGGGACAGTCTATAATTCACCCCTCCACTTT
TRBV7-7	NA	TRBD1	TRBJ2-7	CASSLSPGTGYEQYF	TGTGCTAGCAGCTTAAGTCCCGGGACAGGCTACGAGCAGTACTTC
TRBV19	NA	TRBD2	TRBJ2-1	CASSIRLAGGNEQFF	TGTGCCAGTAGTATTCGACTAGCGGGGGGAAATGAGCAGTTCTTC